This TCR beta chain appears in the sequencing data of a study of blood T cell repertoires in COVID-19. About the research overall: Samples came from the United States, Italy and Spain, spanning acute and convalescent COVID-19.

In germline, CDR1 is SEHNR, CDR2 FQNEAQ (reference sequence). The CDR3 loop spans 16 amino acids. The V and J ends lost 4 bases and 6 bases, in that order; junction bases with no gene match: 10. The assay was immunoSEQ multiplex PCR, and TCRdb's table has in-frame clones only and misses some. This table has roughly 190,000 clones, nearly 90% appearing once. The chain combines TRBV7-9 with TRBJ1-2; TRBD1 aligns across 11 bases. The specimen was peripheral blood. The clonotype was recovered from a man in his fifties or sixties with active or convalescent COVID-19. CDR3: CASSSTRTGGLDGYTF. The CDR3 DNA reads as TGTGCCAGCAGCTCCACACGGACAGGGGGCTTGGATGGCTACACCTTC.